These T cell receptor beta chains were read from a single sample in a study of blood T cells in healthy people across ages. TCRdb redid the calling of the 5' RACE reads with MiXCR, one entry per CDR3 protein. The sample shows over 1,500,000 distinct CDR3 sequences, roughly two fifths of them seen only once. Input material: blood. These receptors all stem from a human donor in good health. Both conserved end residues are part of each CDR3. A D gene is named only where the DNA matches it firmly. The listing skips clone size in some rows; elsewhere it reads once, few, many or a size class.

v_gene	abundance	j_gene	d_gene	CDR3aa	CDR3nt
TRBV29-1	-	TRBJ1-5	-	CSVAGFGNQPQHF	TGCAGCGTTGCGGGTTTCGGTAATCAGCCCCAGCATTTT
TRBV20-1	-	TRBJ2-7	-	CSAGGPNSYEQYF	TGCAGTGCGGGGGGGCCGAATTCCTACGAGCAGTACTTC
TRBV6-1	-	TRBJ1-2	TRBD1	CASSPDRGVFYGYTF	TGTGCCAGCAGCCCGGACAGGGGAGTTTTCTATGGCTACACCTTC
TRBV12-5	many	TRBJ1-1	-	CASGRGNTEAFF	TGTGCTAGTGGTCGCGGGAACACTGAAGCTTTCTTT
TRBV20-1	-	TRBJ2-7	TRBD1	CSASEQGAGNEQYF	TGCAGTGCTAGCGAACAGGGGGCGGGAAACGAGCAGTACTTC
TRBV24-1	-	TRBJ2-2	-	CATSGDRRINTGELFF	TGTGCCACCAGTGGAGACAGAAGGATAAACACCGGGGAGCTGTTTTTT
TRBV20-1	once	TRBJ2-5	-	CSARHSQGVETQYF	TGCAGTGCTAGACACAGTCAGGGAGTGGAGACCCAGTACTTC
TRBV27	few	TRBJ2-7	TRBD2	CASSFLPSGLSYEQYF	TGTGCCAGCAGTTTCCTCCCTAGCGGCTTATCCTACGAGCAGTACTTC
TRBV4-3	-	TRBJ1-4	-	CASSQDAPNLPGEKLFF	TGCGCCAGCAGCCAAGATGCCCCCAACCTTCCTGGTGAAAAACTGTTTTTT
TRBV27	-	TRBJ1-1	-	CASSLGPAGVTEAFF	TGTGCCAGCAGCCTGGGTCCCGCAGGGGTGACTGAAGCTTTCTTT
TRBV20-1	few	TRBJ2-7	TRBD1	CSARGTGGVGEQYF	TGCAGTGCTAGAGGGACAGGGGGAGTGGGGGAGCAGTACTTC
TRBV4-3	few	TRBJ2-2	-	CASSQDRAAPGELFF	TGCGCCAGCAGCCAAGATCGGGCGGCCCCCGGGGAGCTGTTTTTT
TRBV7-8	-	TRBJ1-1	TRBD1	CASSLVRDRGQVRTEAFF	TGTGCCAGCAGCTTAGTACGGGACAGGGGGCAGGTTAGAACTGAAGCTTTCTTT
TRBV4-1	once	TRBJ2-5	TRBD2	CASSQESGGSQETQYF	TGCGCCAGCAGCCAAGAGAGCGGGGGGTCCCAAGAGACCCAGTACTTC
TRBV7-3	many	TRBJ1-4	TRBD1	CASSLTGQGGEKLFF	TGTGCCAGCAGCTTAACGGGACAGGGTGGTGAAAAACTGTTTTTT
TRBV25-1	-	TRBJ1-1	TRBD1	CASSPGGKTEAFF	TGTGCCAGCAGTCCAGGGGGTAAGACTGAAGCTTTCTTT
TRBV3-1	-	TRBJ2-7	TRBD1	CASSRGTGDCEQYF	TGTGCCAGCAGCCGCGGGACAGGGGATTGCGAGCAGTACTTC
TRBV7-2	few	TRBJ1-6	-	CASSFALGDSPLHF	TGTGCCAGCAGCTTTGCCTTGGGGGATTCACCCCTCCACTTT
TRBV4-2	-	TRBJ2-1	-	CASSQDFRQNNEQFF	TGTGCCAGCAGCCAAGATTTCCGGCAGAACAATGAGCAGTTCTTC
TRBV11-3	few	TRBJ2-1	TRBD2	CASSPPGLAKEQFF	TGTGCCAGCAGCCCGCCGGGACTAGCCAAAGAGCAGTTCTTC
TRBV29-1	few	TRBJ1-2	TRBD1	CSETGEGGYTF	TGCAGCGAGACAGGGGAGGGTGGCTACACCTTC
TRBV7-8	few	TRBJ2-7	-	CASIRIEGPEQYF	TGTGCCAGCATCCGAATCGAGGGGCCCGAGCAGTACTTC
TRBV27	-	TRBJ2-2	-	CASSYRSGNPNTGELFF	TGTGCCAGCAGTTACCGCTCCGGGAACCCGAACACCGGGGAGCTGTTTTTT
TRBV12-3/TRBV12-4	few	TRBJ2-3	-	CASSAGFTDTQYF	TGTGCCAGCAGTGCTGGGTTCACAGATACGCAGTATTTT
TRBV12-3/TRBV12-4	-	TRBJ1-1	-	CASSPHSIGDTEAFF	TGTGCCAGCAGTCCCCACTCTATAGGAGACACTGAAGCTTTCTTT
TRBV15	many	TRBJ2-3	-	CATSRDVTDSRTDTQYF	TGTGCCACCAGCAGAGATGTTACGGACTCGCGCACAGATACGCAGTATTTT
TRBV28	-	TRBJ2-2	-	CASRGRVTPTGELFF	TGTGCCAGCAGGGGTCGGGTTACTCCCACCGGGGAGCTGTTTTTT
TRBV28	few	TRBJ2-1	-	CASSLLNIYNEQFF	TGTGCCAGCAGTTTGTTAAATATCTACAATGAGCAGTTCTTC
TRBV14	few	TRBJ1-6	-	CASNSFNSPLHF	TGTGCCAGCAATTCATTTAATTCACCCCTCCACTTT
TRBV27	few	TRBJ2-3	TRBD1	CASSLSGQLTDTQYF	TGTGCCAGCAGTTTATCGGGACAGCTCACAGATACGCAGTATTTT
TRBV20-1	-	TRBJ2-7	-	CSASTAVTYEQYF	TGCAGTGCTAGTACGGCAGTTACCTACGAGCAGTACTTC
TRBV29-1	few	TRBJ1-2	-	CSVDLDKGGYTF	TGCAGCGTTGATTTGGACAAAGGGGGCTACACCTTC
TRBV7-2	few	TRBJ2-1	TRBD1	CASSSLGDRFYNEQFF	TGTGCCAGCAGCTCCCTCGGGGACAGATTTTACAATGAGCAGTTCTTC
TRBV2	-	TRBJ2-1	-	CASSEALFTEQFF	TGTGCCAGCAGTGAAGCGCTTTTCACAGAGCAGTTCTTC
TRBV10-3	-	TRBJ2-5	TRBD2	CAISESTGGGASSQYF	TGTGCCATCAGTGAGTCGACGGGCGGGGGGGCATCGTCCCAGTACTTC
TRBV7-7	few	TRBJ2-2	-	CASTSRTGELFF	TGTGCTAGCACGTCAAGAACCGGGGAGCTGTTTTTT
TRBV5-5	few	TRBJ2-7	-	CASSLASRIYEQYF	TGTGCCAGCAGCTTGGCCAGTCGGATCTACGAGCAGTACTTC
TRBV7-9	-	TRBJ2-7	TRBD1	CASSPKPGTGLYEQYF	TGTGCCAGCAGCCCTAAACCCGGGACAGGGCTCTACGAGCAGTACTTC
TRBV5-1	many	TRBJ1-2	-	CASSLLDSNYGYTF	TGCGCCAGCAGCTTACTAGACAGCAACTATGGCTACACCTTC
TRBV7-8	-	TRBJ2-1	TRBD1	CASRLYLDRETGEQFF	TGTGCCAGCAGGTTATACCTGGACAGGGAAACCGGTGAGCAGTTCTTC